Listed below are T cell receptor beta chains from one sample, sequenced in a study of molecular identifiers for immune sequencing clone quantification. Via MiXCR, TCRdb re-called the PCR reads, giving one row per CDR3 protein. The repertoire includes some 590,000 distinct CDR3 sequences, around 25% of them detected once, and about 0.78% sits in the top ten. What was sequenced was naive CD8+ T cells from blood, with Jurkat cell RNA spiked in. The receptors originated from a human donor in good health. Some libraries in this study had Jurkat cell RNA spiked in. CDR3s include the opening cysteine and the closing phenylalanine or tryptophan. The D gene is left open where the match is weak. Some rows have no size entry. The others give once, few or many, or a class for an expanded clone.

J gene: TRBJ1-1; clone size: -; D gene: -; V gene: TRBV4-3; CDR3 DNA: TGCGCCAGCAGCCAAGATATGTCGACACCAGAAAAAGCTTTCTTT; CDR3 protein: CASSQDMSTPEKAFF
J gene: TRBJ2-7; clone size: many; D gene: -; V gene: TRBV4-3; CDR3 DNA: TGCGCCAGCAGCCAAGAAGCAGGGACCGCCTACGAGCAGTACTTC; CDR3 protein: CASSQEAGTAYEQYF
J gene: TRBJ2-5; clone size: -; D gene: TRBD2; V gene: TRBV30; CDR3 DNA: TGTGCCTGGAGAGTTAAGCCTAGCGGGTACCAAGAGCCCCAGTACTTC; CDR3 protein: CAWRVKPSGYQEPQYF
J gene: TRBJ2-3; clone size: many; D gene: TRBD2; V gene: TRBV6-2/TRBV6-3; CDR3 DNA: TGTGCCAGCAGTTACCCAGGGACTAGCGCCTCAGATACGCAGTATTTT; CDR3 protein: CASSYPGTSASDTQYF
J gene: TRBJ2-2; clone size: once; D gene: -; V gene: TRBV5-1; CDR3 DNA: TGCGCCAGCAGCTTGGTCAGGGAGACCGGGGAGCTGTTTTTT; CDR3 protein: CASSLVRETGELFF
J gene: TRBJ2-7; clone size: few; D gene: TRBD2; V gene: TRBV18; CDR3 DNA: TGTGCCAGCTCTTTAGTTACCGGGGGGGCTGAAGAGCAGTACTTC; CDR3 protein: CASSLVTGGAEEQYF
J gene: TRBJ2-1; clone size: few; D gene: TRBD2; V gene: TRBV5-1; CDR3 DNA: TGCGCCAGCAGCTCCTCTAGCGGGAGGATGAATGAGCAGTTCTTC; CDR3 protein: CASSSSSGRMNEQFF
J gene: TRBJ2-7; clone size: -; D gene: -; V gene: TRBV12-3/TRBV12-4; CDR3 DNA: TGTGCCAGCAGTTGGTACAGGGCCGACGAGCAGTACTTC; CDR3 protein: CASSWYRADEQYF
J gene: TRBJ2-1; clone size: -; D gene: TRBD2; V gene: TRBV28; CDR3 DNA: TGTGCCAGCAGTTTACCTAGAGGACTAGCGGTCAATGAGCAGTTCTTC; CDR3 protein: CASSLPRGLAVNEQFF
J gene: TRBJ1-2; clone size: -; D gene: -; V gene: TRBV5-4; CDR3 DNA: TGTGCCAGCAGCTTGGTGCAGGAAATTACTAACTATGGCTACACCTTC; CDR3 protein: CASSLVQEITNYGYTF
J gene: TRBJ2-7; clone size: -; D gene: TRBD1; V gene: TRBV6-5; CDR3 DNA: TGTGCCAGCAGTGACACAGGGGCCGAGCAGTACTTC; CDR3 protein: CASSDTGAEQYF
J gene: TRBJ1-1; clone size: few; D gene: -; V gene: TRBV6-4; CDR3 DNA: TGTGCCAGCAGTGCGGTATGGGGGCGGAACACTGAAGCTTTCTTT; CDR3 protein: CASSAVWGRNTEAFF
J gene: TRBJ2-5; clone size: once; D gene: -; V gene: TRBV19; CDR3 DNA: TGTGCCAGTGGTGTTAACCCGGGACTCCTTAAAGAGACCCAGTACTTC; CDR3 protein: CASGVNPGLLKETQYF
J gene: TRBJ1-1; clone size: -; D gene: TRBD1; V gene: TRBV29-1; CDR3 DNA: TGCAGCGTTGATGGGGGACAGGGGATGAACACTGAAGCTTTCTTT; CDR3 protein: CSVDGGQGMNTEAFF
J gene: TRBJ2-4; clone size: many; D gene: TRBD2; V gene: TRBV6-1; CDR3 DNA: TGTGCCAGCAGTGAAGCGCGGGGGGACCTAGCCAAAAACATTCAGTACTTC; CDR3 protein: CASSEARGDLAKNIQYF
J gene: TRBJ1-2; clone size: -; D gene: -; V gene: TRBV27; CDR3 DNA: TGTGCCAGCAGTCTCCGGGGGGAAGGCTATGGCTACACCTTC; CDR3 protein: CASSLRGEGYGYTF